These T cell receptor beta chains were read from a single sample in a study of cytomegalovirus exposure and HLA in healthy donors. The method was immunoSEQ multiplex PCR; TCRdb's version includes in-frame clones alone and lacks a portion of them. Here the sample spans 200,000 or so clones, around 86% being singletons. The specimen was PBMCs. These TCRs come from a woman aged 50 to 60 in good health and CMV-seropositive. Each CDR3 is given with its conserved first and last residue. The D gene is left open where the match is weak. Expanded clones get a size class; other rows say once, few or many, or leave the size out.

J gene: TRBJ2-7; clone size: NA; D gene: NA; V gene: TRBV7-2; CDR3 DNA: TGTGCCAGCAGCCTCTCCGGGACACGCGTTAAGCAGTACTTC; CDR3 protein: CASSLSGTRVKQYF
J gene: TRBJ1-2; clone size: NA; D gene: TRBD1; V gene: TRBV6-5; CDR3 DNA: TGTGCCAGCAGTGATCCGGGACAGGGAAAAGGCTACACCTTC; CDR3 protein: CASSDPGQGKGYTF
J gene: TRBJ1-2; clone size: NA; D gene: TRBD1; V gene: TRBV5-6; CDR3 DNA: TGTGCCAGCAGCCGGAGGCAGGGGGGCGGCTACACCTTC; CDR3 protein: CASSRRQGGGYTF
J gene: TRBJ1-1; clone size: NA; D gene: TRBD1; V gene: TRBV5-1; CDR3 DNA: TGCGCCAGCAGCTTTACAGGGGTGAACACTGAAGCTTTCTTT; CDR3 protein: CASSFTGVNTEAFF
J gene: TRBJ2-3; clone size: NA; D gene: NA; V gene: TRBV5-1; CDR3 DNA: TGCGCCAGCAGCTTGGCAGGGTCACACAACGCAGATACGCAGTATTTT; CDR3 protein: CASSLAGSHNADTQYF
J gene: TRBJ1-5; clone size: NA; D gene: NA; V gene: TRBV5-1; CDR3 DNA: TGCGCCAGCAGCTTGGCCGGGGTGAGCAGCAATCAGCCCCAGCATTTT; CDR3 protein: CASSLAGVSSNQPQHF
J gene: TRBJ2-6; clone size: NA; D gene: NA; V gene: TRBV18; CDR3 DNA: TGTGCCAGCTCACACCCGGGATTAGGGAGGTCTGGGGCCAACGTCCTGACTTTC; CDR3 protein: CASSHPGLGRSGANVLTF
J gene: TRBJ2-1; clone size: NA; D gene: NA; V gene: TRBV1; CDR3 DNA: TGCACCAGCAGCCATGCCCGACTAGCGGCTCACAATGAGCAGTTCTTC; CDR3 protein: CTSSHARLAAHNEQFF
J gene: TRBJ2-1; clone size: NA; D gene: NA; V gene: TRBV2; CDR3 DNA: TGTGCCAGCAGTGTTAGCGGCCAATACAATGAGCAGTTCTTC; CDR3 protein: CASSVSGQYNEQFF
J gene: TRBJ2-1; clone size: NA; D gene: TRBD2; V gene: TRBV5-6; CDR3 DNA: TGTGCCAGCAGCCTGACCGGGACTAGCGGGGGGCTAGCCTACAATGAGCAGTTCTTC; CDR3 protein: CASSLTGTSGGLAYNEQFF
J gene: TRBJ1-1; clone size: NA; D gene: TRBD1; V gene: TRBV5-1; CDR3 DNA: TGCGCCAGCAGCTTAGGGACAGGGATTAACACTGAAGCTTTCTTT; CDR3 protein: CASSLGTGINTEAFF
J gene: TRBJ2-2; clone size: NA; D gene: TRBD2; V gene: TRBV7-9; CDR3 DNA: TGTGCCAGCAGCTTCGGACTAGCGGGTCCGCCTTTCACCGGGGAGCTGTTTTTT; CDR3 protein: CASSFGLAGPPFTGELFF
J gene: TRBJ1-1; clone size: NA; D gene: TRBD1; V gene: TRBV7-6; CDR3 DNA: TGTGCCAGCAGCTCCTGGACAGGTACTCTGAACACTGAAGCTTTCTTT; CDR3 protein: CASSSWTGTLNTEAFF
J gene: TRBJ2-2; clone size: NA; D gene: NA; V gene: TRBV5-1; CDR3 DNA: TGCGCCAGCAGTAGTAACAGGGATATCACCGGGGAGCTGTTTTTT; CDR3 protein: CASSSNRDITGELFF
J gene: TRBJ2-5; clone size: NA; D gene: NA; V gene: TRBV6-1; CDR3 DNA: TGTGCCAGCAGGAGGGCAGCCTGGGAGACCCAGTACTTC; CDR3 protein: CASRRAAWETQYF
J gene: TRBJ2-3; clone size: once; D gene: NA; V gene: TRBV5-6; CDR3 DNA: TGTGCCAGCAACATACAAGTCACAGATACGCAGTATTTT; CDR3 protein: CASNIQVTDTQYF
J gene: TRBJ2-2; clone size: NA; D gene: TRBD2; V gene: TRBV7-9; CDR3 DNA: TGTGCCAGCAGCTTTCTAGCGGGGCACACCGGGGAGCTGTTTTTT; CDR3 protein: CASSFLAGHTGELFF
J gene: TRBJ1-5; clone size: NA; D gene: TRBD1; V gene: TRBV7-9; CDR3 DNA: TGTGCCAGCAGCCTCGGGACAGGGTTGGACAATCAGCCCCAGCATTTT; CDR3 protein: CASSLGTGLDNQPQHF
J gene: TRBJ2-1; clone size: few; D gene: TRBD2; V gene: TRBV7-9; CDR3 DNA: TGTGCCAGCAGCTTGGGCGGCGGGAGCAATGAGCAGTTCTTC; CDR3 protein: CASSLGGGSNEQFF
J gene: TRBJ1-1; clone size: few; D gene: TRBD1; V gene: TRBV5-6; CDR3 DNA: TGTGCCAGCAGCTTGGTGGACAGGGGGAGGACTGAAGCTTTCTTT; CDR3 protein: CASSLVDRGRTEAFF
J gene: TRBJ1-5; clone size: NA; D gene: NA; V gene: TRBV6-5; CDR3 DNA: TGTGCCAGCAGTTACGGCTACAGCGGACAGCCCCAGCATTTT; CDR3 protein: CASSYGYSGQPQHF
J gene: TRBJ1-4; clone size: NA; D gene: NA; V gene: TRBV2; CDR3 DNA: TGTGCCAGCAACTTCGCTGAAACTAGTGAAAAACTGTTTTTT; CDR3 protein: CASNFAETSEKLFF
J gene: TRBJ2-7; clone size: NA; D gene: TRBD1; V gene: TRBV14; CDR3 DNA: TGTGCCAGCAGCCAAGGGGGACAGAGCAAGCAGTACTTC; CDR3 protein: CASSQGGQSKQYF
J gene: TRBJ2-7; clone size: NA; D gene: NA; V gene: TRBV18; CDR3 DNA: TGTGCCAGCTCACCGGGGGCCTCCTCCTACGAGCAGTACTTC; CDR3 protein: CASSPGASSYEQYF
J gene: TRBJ2-1; clone size: NA; D gene: TRBD2; V gene: TRBV7-6; CDR3 DNA: TGTGCCAGCAGCTTAATATTTCGACCTAGCGGGGGGGGACCTATGTACAATGAGCAGTTCTTC; CDR3 protein: CASSLIFRPSGGGPMYNEQFF
J gene: TRBJ2-7; clone size: NA; D gene: TRBD2; V gene: TRBV4-1; CDR3 DNA: TGCGCCAGCAGCCTCGGACTAGCGGGGGCCTACGAGCAGTACTTC; CDR3 protein: CASSLGLAGAYEQYF
J gene: TRBJ2-5; clone size: NA; D gene: NA; V gene: TRBV28; CDR3 DNA: TGTGCCAGCAGTTCCCCCGGCCAGGCCGCGGAGACCCAGTACTTC; CDR3 protein: CASSSPGQAAETQYF
J gene: TRBJ1-1; clone size: once; D gene: NA; V gene: TRBV28; CDR3 DNA: TGTGCCAGCAGTTTTTCAGGGCCTTACACTGAAGCTTTCTTT; CDR3 protein: CASSFSGPYTEAFF
J gene: TRBJ2-1; clone size: NA; D gene: NA; V gene: TRBV15; CDR3 DNA: TGTGCCACCAGCAGAGATAGAAACAATGAGCAGTTCTTC; CDR3 protein: CATSRDRNNEQFF
J gene: TRBJ1-3; clone size: once; D gene: NA; V gene: TRBV27; CDR3 DNA: TGTGCCAGCAGTCCTCGAGGCTTACCTGGAAACACCATATATTTT; CDR3 protein: CASSPRGLPGNTIYF
J gene: TRBJ2-1; clone size: once; D gene: TRBD1; V gene: TRBV7-2; CDR3 DNA: TGTGCCAGCAGCTCGCGACAGGGCCCGTTCAATGAGCAGTTCTTC; CDR3 protein: CASSSRQGPFNEQFF
J gene: TRBJ1-1; clone size: NA; D gene: NA; V gene: TRBV19; CDR3 DNA: TGTGCCAGTAGTATGGGGAGGGGTCGGACTGAAGCTTTCTTT; CDR3 protein: CASSMGRGRTEAFF
J gene: TRBJ2-3; clone size: NA; D gene: TRBD2; V gene: TRBV4-1; CDR3 DNA: TGCGCCAGCAGCCCCGGGACTAGCGGGACGTATACGCAGTATTTT; CDR3 protein: CASSPGTSGTYTQYF
J gene: TRBJ1-2; clone size: NA; D gene: TRBD1; V gene: TRBV28; CDR3 DNA: TGTGCCAGCAGCCTTCGGACAGGGGTCTTATATGGCTACACCTTC; CDR3 protein: CASSLRTGVLYGYTF
J gene: TRBJ1-2; clone size: NA; D gene: TRBD1; V gene: TRBV18; CDR3 DNA: TGTGCCAGCTCACCAACAGGGGACTATGGCTACACCTTC; CDR3 protein: CASSPTGDYGYTF
J gene: TRBJ2-7; clone size: NA; D gene: NA; V gene: TRBV21-1; CDR3 DNA: TGTGCCAGCAGCCCGGAGAGCTCCTACGAGCAGTACTTC; CDR3 protein: CASSPESSYEQYF
J gene: TRBJ2-7; clone size: NA; D gene: NA; V gene: TRBV19; CDR3 DNA: TGTGCCAGGCTGAAGCGGGTCGAGCAGTACTTC; CDR3 protein: CARLKRVEQYF
J gene: TRBJ1-1; clone size: NA; D gene: NA; V gene: TRBV5-6; CDR3 DNA: TGTGCCAGCAGCTTCCGACAGATTCCGAACACTGAAGCTTTCTTT; CDR3 protein: CASSFRQIPNTEAFF
J gene: TRBJ2-1; clone size: NA; D gene: NA; V gene: TRBV4-3; CDR3 DNA: TGCGCCAGCAGCCAAGTCGACCCAGGGGGGTGCTCCTACAATGAGCAGTTCTTC; CDR3 protein: CASSQVDPGGCSYNEQFF
J gene: TRBJ1-1; clone size: NA; D gene: NA; V gene: TRBV21-1; CDR3 DNA: TGTGCCAGCAGCCTCTTACTGATGGTCCCTGAAGCTTTCTTT; CDR3 protein: CASSLLLMVPEAFF
J gene: TRBJ2-7; clone size: NA; D gene: NA; V gene: TRBV30; CDR3 DNA: TGTGCCTGGACAGGGTCCAGGGCCTCCTACGAGCAGTACTTC; CDR3 protein: CAWTGSRASYEQYF
J gene: TRBJ1-2; clone size: few; D gene: NA; V gene: TRBV18; CDR3 DNA: TGTGCCAGCTCATCGCAGGGGAACTATGGCTACACCTTC; CDR3 protein: CASSSQGNYGYTF
J gene: TRBJ2-3; clone size: once; D gene: TRBD2; V gene: TRBV6-6; CDR3 DNA: TGTGCCAGCAGACTACAAGCGGGAGAAGGAGATACGCAGTATTTT; CDR3 protein: CASRLQAGEGDTQYF
J gene: TRBJ2-6; clone size: few; D gene: NA; V gene: TRBV7-9; CDR3 DNA: TGTGCCAGCAGCTCCTTCTCTGGGGCCAACGTCCTGACTTTC; CDR3 protein: CASSSFSGANVLTF
J gene: TRBJ1-2; clone size: NA; D gene: TRBD1; V gene: TRBV7-6; CDR3 DNA: TGTGCCAGCAGCTTAGAGCAGGGGGGCCTCTATGGCTACACCTTC; CDR3 protein: CASSLEQGGLYGYTF
J gene: TRBJ2-7; clone size: few; D gene: TRBD2; V gene: TRBV7-3; CDR3 DNA: TGTGCCAGCAGCTTGACTAGCGGGAGCTTCGACGAGCAGTACTTC; CDR3 protein: CASSLTSGSFDEQYF
J gene: TRBJ1-1; clone size: NA; D gene: TRBD1; V gene: TRBV19; CDR3 DNA: TGTGCCAGTAGGTCCGGACAGGGGAACACTGAAGCTTTCTTT; CDR3 protein: CASRSGQGNTEAFF
J gene: TRBJ1-4; clone size: NA; D gene: NA; V gene: TRBV2; CDR3 DNA: TGTGCCAGCAGTGGGTCAGGGTATGAAAAACTGTTTTTT; CDR3 protein: CASSGSGYEKLFF
J gene: TRBJ2-7; clone size: NA; D gene: TRBD1; V gene: TRBV7-2; CDR3 DNA: TGTGCCAGCAGCCCCCGACAGGGCTCCTACGAGCAGTACTTC; CDR3 protein: CASSPRQGSYEQYF
J gene: TRBJ1-2; clone size: once; D gene: NA; V gene: TRBV7-9; CDR3 DNA: TGTGCCAGCAGCTTAGATGTCTTTCAGGCTAAAACCTTC; CDR3 protein: CASSLDVFQAKTF
J gene: TRBJ1-1; clone size: NA; D gene: TRBD1; V gene: TRBV19; CDR3 DNA: TGTGCCAGTAGTGAGGACAGGGGGACTGAAGCTTTCTTT; CDR3 protein: CASSEDRGTEAFF
J gene: TRBJ2-2; clone size: NA; D gene: NA; V gene: TRBV7-9; CDR3 DNA: TGTGCCAGCAGCTTGCGGGGAGACACCGGGGAGCTGTTTTTT; CDR3 protein: CASSLRGDTGELFF
J gene: TRBJ2-2; clone size: NA; D gene: NA; V gene: TRBV6-1; CDR3 DNA: TGTGCCAGCAGTGGCCGGGGAGGACTCACCGGGGAGCTGTTTTTT; CDR3 protein: CASSGRGGLTGELFF
J gene: TRBJ2-5; clone size: NA; D gene: TRBD2; V gene: TRBV15; CDR3 DNA: TGTGCCACCAGCAGAGCCCCCCCGGGGGGAATAGAGACCCAGTACTTC; CDR3 protein: CATSRAPPGGIETQYF
J gene: TRBJ1-1; clone size: NA; D gene: NA; V gene: TRBV6-5; CDR3 DNA: TGTGCCAGCAGTTACTCTGGAGATCTGATGAACACTGAAGCTTTCTTT; CDR3 protein: CASSYSGDLMNTEAFF
J gene: TRBJ1-5; clone size: NA; D gene: TRBD1; V gene: TRBV28; CDR3 DNA: TGTGCCAGCGGGACAGGGGGACATAGCAATCAGCCCCAGCATTTT; CDR3 protein: CASGTGGHSNQPQHF
J gene: TRBJ2-1; clone size: NA; D gene: TRBD1; V gene: TRBV5-1; CDR3 DNA: TGCGCCAGCAGCTTGGACAGGGGTGAGCAGTTCTTC; CDR3 protein: CASSLDRGEQFF
J gene: TRBJ2-5; clone size: NA; D gene: NA; V gene: TRBV7-2; CDR3 DNA: TGTGCCAGCAGCGAGACGGGGGAGACCCAGTACTTC; CDR3 protein: CASSETGETQYF
J gene: TRBJ1-6; clone size: NA; D gene: NA; V gene: TRBV28; CDR3 DNA: TGTGCCAGCAGTTTTTCCCACAACTCCTATAATTCACCCCTCCACTTT; CDR3 protein: CASSFSHNSYNSPLHF
J gene: TRBJ2-3; clone size: NA; D gene: TRBD2; V gene: TRBV19; CDR3 DNA: TGTGCCAGTAGTAAGGGTAGCGGGAGATCAGATACGCAGTATTTT; CDR3 protein: CASSKGSGRSDTQYF